The 13 T cell receptor beta chains listed next were all sequenced from one sample in a study of identifying expanded T cells in peripheral blood (dated by TCRdb to between 2017 and 2020). Library preparation was by the immunoSEQ multiplex PCR assay. TCRdb holds this immuneACCESS table with in-frame rearrangements only. Some clones are missing; in checked studies, unresolved V genes explain under half, and the rest has no known cause. The sample table holds roughly 100,000 clones, of which around 89% were seen once. The ten biggest clones cover 16% of the sample. Material for sequencing was blood. The receptors come from a person aged 18 to 75 in good health.

This rearrangement joins TRBV4-3 to TRBJ2-7; D gene ambiguous. Trimming left V 1 base short and J 6 bases short, with 10 bases between. Germline V lookup: CDR1 LGHNA, CDR2 YSLEER. This CDR3 is 13 amino acids long. CDR3 protein: CASSQGLIGEQYF. CDR3 nucleotide sequence: TGCGCCAGCAGCCAAGGACTGATAGGCGAGCAGTACTTC.

This rearrangement joins TRBV5-1 to TRBJ1-6; 8 bases are shared with TRBD1. This CDR3 contains 15 residues. V lost 0 bases, J lost 14 bases, and 10 bases stayed unmatched. Germline CDR1 SGHRS, CDR2 YFSETQ. CDR3 sequence: CASSLGSSDRGTLHF. Written as DNA, the CDR3 is TGCGCCAGCAGCTTGGGGTCTTCCGACAGGGGCACCCTCCACTTT.

This clone was observed once. The V gene is TRBV5-1, the J gene TRBJ2-3, with 7 bases that match TRBD1. Germline V CDR1 and CDR2: SGHRS, YFSETQ. The CDR3 consists of 14 residues. J gave up 0 bases and V 4 bases, and 2 bases lay outside the gene matches. CDR3 amino acids: CASSDRVSTDTQYF. DNA of the CDR3: TGCGCCAGCAGCGACAGGGTTAGCACAGATACGCAGTATTTT.

CDR3 DNA sequence: TGCGCCAGCAGCTTGGAGGGCCGCCAGATTGAAGCTTTCTTT. This encodes CASSLEGRQIEAFF. The J gene is TRBJ1-1, the V gene TRBV5-1, with D unclear. The length of the CDR3 is 14 residues. V shed 0 bases and J shed 7 bases, with 13 bases lying between them. Germline V lookup: CDR1 SGHRS, CDR2 YFSETQ.

V usage is TRBV7-2 and J usage is TRBJ2-3, with a tentative D call TRBD2 (6 bases). This CDR3 has 15 amino acids. Trimming cost V 1 base and J 2 bases, with 10 bases left between them. Germline values: CDR1 SGHTA, CDR2 FQGNSA. CDR3 residues: CASSLGDWITDTQYF. Written as DNA, the CDR3 is TGTGCCAGCAGCTTAGGGGACTGGATCACAGATACGCAGTATTTT. The whole variable domain, remainder taken from reference TRBV7-2 and TRBJ2-3, is GAGVSQSPSNKVTEKGKDVELRCDPISGHTALYWYRQSLGQGLEFLIYFQGNSAPDKSGLPSDRFSAERTGGSVSTLTIQRTQQEDSAVYLCASSLGDWITDTQYFGPGTRLTVL.

The rearrangement joins TRBV5-1 to TRBJ1-4; TRBD1 agrees at 8 bases. The CDR3 runs to 15 residues. Trimming took 0 bases from V and 5 from J; bases not matched to a gene: 3. Germline-derived CDR1 and CDR2 are SGHRS and YFSETQ. The CDR3 nucleotides are TGCGCCAGCAGCTTGGGTGCAGGGGGCAATGAAAAACTGTTTTTT. This translates into CASSLGAGGNEKLFF.

V gene TRBV4-2 combines with J gene TRBJ2-1, with D uncertain. V was shortened by 1 base and J by 7 bases, with 17 bases between the two germline ends. CDR3 length: 16 amino acids. CDR1 is LGHNA, CDR2 YNFKEQ, per germline. The CDR3 region is CASSQVSTGGGNEQFF. CDR3 coding DNA: TGTGCCAGCAGCCAAGTTAGTACCGGCGGTGGAAATGAGCAGTTCTTC.

This clone was detected a few times. The genes are TRBV4-2 and TRBJ1-5; 7 nucleotides match TRBD1. Trimming at V came to 4 bases and at J to 4 bases, leaving 4 bases not matched to a gene. Per germline, CDR1 LGHNA and CDR2 YNFKEQ. The CDR3 consists of 14 residues. The CDR3 spells CASSRGTVNQPQHF. CDR3 coding DNA: TGTGCCAGCAGCCGAGGGACAGTTAATCAGCCCCAGCATTTT.

The chain recombines TRBV6-5 with TRBJ2-7; 7 bases line up with TRBD1. Germline values: CDR1 MNHEY, CDR2 SVGAGI. The trim removed 7 bases at V and 3 bases at J, leaving 6 bases unmatched. This CDR3 has 13 residues. The CDR3 nucleotides are TGTGCCAGCACTCGGGACAGTAACTACGAGCAGTACTTC. Its translation is CASTRDSNYEQYF.

V and J are TRBV14 and TRBJ2-1; 8 bases align to TRBD1. Losses at the gene ends were 3 bases for V and 10 bases for J; bases not matched to a gene: 14. Germline CDR1 is SGHDN and CDR2 is FVKESK. This CDR3 is 16 amino acids long. The CDR3: CASSQRTGFSFSEQFF. The CDR3 nucleotides are TGTGCCAGCAGCCAGCGGACAGGGTTTTCTTTTAGCGAGCAGTTCTTC.

This rearrangement joins TRBV7-9 to TRBJ1-5; 7 bases agree with TRBD1. CDR3 length equals 17 residues. Germline CDR1 SEHNR, CDR2 FQNEAQ (reference sequence). Unmatched junction bases numbered 10, after V lost 5 bases and J lost 0 bases. The CDR3 DNA follows: TGTGCCAGCAGCGGGGGACAGAACCTTTATAGCAATCAGCCCCAGCATTTT. It codes for CASSGGQNLYSNQPQHF.

The chain has TRBV5-1 and TRBJ1-4; TRBD1 might be the D (5 bases). V dropped 0 bases and J dropped 10 bases, with 10 bases sitting between them. CDR3 length: 13 amino acids. The germline CDR1 and CDR2 sequences are SGHRS and YFSETQ. CDR3 DNA sequence: TGCGCCAGCAGCTTGGCAGGGAGGCGAAAACTGTTTTTT. It yields the protein CASSLAGRRKLFF.

The chain has TRBV29-1 and TRBJ2-7; D is perhaps TRBD2 (7 bases). Germline V gene data show CDR1 as SQVTM and CDR2 as ANQGSEA. V dropped 6 bases and J dropped 5 bases, with 20 bases sitting between them. The CDR3 contains 14 residues. Here the CDR3 DNA reads TGCAGCGTGGCTGGGGGGGCGTTAGGGAACGAGCAGTACTTC. Protein product: CSVAGGALGNEQYF.